This TCR beta chain emerged from a study of cytomegalovirus exposure and HLA in healthy donors listed by TCRdb under 2017. Looking at the study overall: An earlier analysis of roughly 570 of the donors reported 276 Gb of sequence data and around 110 million unique TCR beta sequences obtained from 180 million or so T cells. To predict cytomegalovirus infection status, the study combined high-throughput TCR immunosequencing, statistical association of individual TCRs with disease status, and machine learning. The number of donors typed differed by locus, with about 629-630 for A, B, C, DRB1 and DQB1, over 500 for DQA1, approximately 570 for DPA1, and some 450 for DPB1. An early release that covered around 590 HLA-typed donors contained approximately 290 gigabases of sequencing data and some 87 million unique TCR sequences. A later analysis re-examined previously published TCR beta repertoires from roughly 720 donors and added high-resolution HLA genotyping to investigate patterns of TCR occurrence. Every repertoire in the discovery cohort had been generated on one and the same sequencing platform. Roughly five DR-DQ haplotypes were handled as single units for association and clustering, since linkage in the cohort was strong. Using immunosequencing, the study profiled T cell repertoires from fewer than 700 subjects and related those repertoires to cytomegalovirus serostatus. Besides the first cohort of 666 subjects, a separate validation cohort made up of 120 different subjects was used. An earlier analysis of around 540 of the donors applied high-throughput TCR beta sequencing to assess whether each TCR beta V gene segment acted as functional or pseudogenic. The genetic ancestry cluster associated with self-reported Caucasian donors included around 76% of the approximately 430 genotyped donors. Both class I and class II loci were covered by HLA typing, at four-digit resolution. Rather than drawing on any new phenotypic data, the later analysis identified candidate immune exposures from TCR beta sequences and the way those sequences occurred across donors. In a later genetic analysis, genome-wide SNP genotypes for 398 of the 666 donors were used, and that subset was treated as a discovery cohort. The aim of the study was to test whether cataloging public T cell receptors could identify signatures of past pathogen exposure. Donor age, sex, ethnicity and CMV serostatus were compiled alongside the repertoire data. Among a few hundred genotyped donors of the cohort, an average of 235,054 unique TCR beta nucleotide sequences were sequenced per donor, roughly 20% of them non-productive.

According to the germline V gene, CDR1 reads MNHNS and CDR2 reads SASEGT. Reading from cysteine to phenylalanine, the CDR3 counts 13 amino acids. Left in the record is the CDR3 DNA by itself, 39 bases read in frame from the first base. V is clipped by 8 bases and J by 2 bases, and the sequence between their germline boundaries is 13 bases long. Regarding this clone: Its cognate antigen has yet to be identified.

In total, roughly 670 healthy bone marrow donors made up the cohort. All cohort members were sampled while nominally healthy, although unrecorded immune exposures were likely present. The donor tested CMV seronegative, placing the donor among the 352 seronegative members of the cohort. A peripheral blood sample was provided by each donor, and peripheral blood mononuclear cells were used for TCR beta sequencing. The Qiagen DNeasy Blood Extraction Kit was used to extract genomic DNA from the blood cell samples. Library generation was performed with the immunoSEQ multiplex PCR assay. For the multiplex PCR, a mixture combining 60 forward primers for TCR Vbeta segments and 13 reverse primers for TCR Jbeta segments was used. Amplification of the CDR3 region of rearranged TCR beta genes was performed with a multiplex PCR assay on genomic DNA. Amplified TCR beta libraries were sequenced as 87-base-pair reads on the Illumina HiSeq System. As for the original processing: In a later analysis, tens of millions of unique TCR beta chains were counted across the 500 to 700 repertoires, and around 10 million of these chains were shared by at least two donors. Raw reads were error-corrected and collapsed into unique sequences with a nearest-neighbor algorithm that merged closely related sequences to remove PCR and sequencing errors. To assign V, D and J gene segments, CDR3 sequences were aligned to IMGT reference sequences. Each retained sequence needed at least a six-nucleotide match to both a V gene segment and a J gene segment. A rearrangement counted as productive if the CDR3 had no stop codons and remained in frame with V and J, and every other rearrangement counted as non-productive. CDR3 was defined according to IMGT convention as the region running from the second conserved V-encoded cysteine to the conserved J-encoded phenylalanine. The earlier analysis of about 590 of the donors excluded sequences that lacked an unambiguous match to a single V gene segment. An earlier analysis of several hundred of the donors called V segments functional above 56.7% productive rearrangements and segregating when the between-donor standard deviation exceeded 5%. To diagnose cytomegalovirus status from the catalog of TCR beta chain sequences, a statistical classification framework was built. In a later analysis, TCR nucleotide sequences were compared against IMGT/GENE-DB human TR gene sequences so that V and J genes could be assigned. The TCRdist pipeline was used in a later analysis to assign CDR3 sequences and most-parsimonious VDJ recombination scenarios. In a later analysis, each TCR beta chain was defined by its CDR3 amino acid sequence together with its V-gene family, and reads lacking a unique V-gene family were excluded. In a later analysis, approximately 640 highly shared, low-generation-probability nucleotide sequences were removed to address suspected cross-contamination and a sequencing artifact. A later analysis calculated a clonal expansion index for each public chain from normalized within-repertoire ranks of inferred template counts. Generation probabilities in a later analysis came from a VDJ recombination model fitted to out-of-frame rearrangements, and those results were checked against IGoR. In a later analysis, TCR-TCR, TCR-HLA and TCR-CMV co-occurrence was scored with hypergeometric tests, and a repertoire-size bias correction was applied to TCR pairs. In a later analysis, false discovery rates were estimated by permuting HLA or CMV assignments 20 times. In a later analysis, co-occurring TCRs were grouped using DBSCAN, with TCRdist sequence similarity added in when clustering inside HLA-allele-positive subsets. Repertoires with fewer than 30,000 or more than 120,000 public chains were left out of co-occurrence clustering, as were four to six repertoires with anomalous nucleotide sharing. The clones in this table, taken by TCRdb from immuneACCESS, are in-frame only. Not every clone is retained; where verified, under half of the shortfall comes from an unresolved V gene, and the cause of the rest is unknown. V and J calls and clone size are those listed in that table; D and trimming were worked out from the DNA. This specimen's table enumerates about 46,000 clones. The ten top clones hold less than 1.2% of the sample.

Overall study outcomes, separate from this receptor: Roughly 15 rarely observed V segments, including chromosome 9 orphons, were excluded from the earlier analysis of several hundred of the donors because counts were too low. A later analysis reported that several top co-occurrence clusters appeared linked to parvovirus B19, influenza, CMV and Epstein-Barr virus. V-gene and J-gene trimming of TCR beta chains was associated with a missense DCLRE1C variant in a later genetic analysis, and the association was replicated in an independent cohort. HLA typing was unavailable for some donors at each locus, so association tests used only the typed subset. A few of the identified cytomegalovirus-associated TCR beta chains were confirmed in vitro to be specific for cytomegalovirus antigens. A later genetic analysis reported fewer N-insertions in productive TCRs among donors in an Asian-associated ancestry cluster than the approximately 700-donor mean. In both the original and validation cohorts, the classifier was reported to diagnose cytomegalovirus status with high specificity and sensitivity. The cohort was sequenced for TCR beta chains only, and without alpha or paired-chain data the features that could be detected were limited. A further reported finding was that TCR beta sequences accurately predicted the HLA-A and HLA-B alleles for most subjects in the first cohort. Most CMV-associated TCR beta chains appeared to be HLA-restricted in a later analysis, and the HLA associations seemed to be driven largely by CMV exposure. A later analysis associated about 18,000 TCR beta sequences with specific HLA alleles at a false discovery rate of 0.05. Strong co-occurrence of HLA alleles, especially DR and DQ, made assigning TCR associations to individual alleles difficult. The authors suggested that the approach could potentially be generalized to other disease states and immunological phenotypes. Linkage disequilibrium might explain the correlated functional status among segregating V segments, but an unknown experimental factor could not be excluded. A group of highly shared sequence variants was considered likely to be a technical artifact of the sequencing pipeline. In a later analysis, HLA-associated TCR beta chains showed more clonal expansion and lower generation probabilities than non-associated chains that were equally common. Sequencing depth was assumed to be roughly uniform across donors in the presence/absence analyses, though that assumption may not hold. The 87-base-pair reads could not distinguish some IMGT-functional V segments, including TRBV6-2 and TRBV6-3, so those segments were excluded. Broadly in line with IMGT annotations, most TCR beta V segments showed up in productive rearrangements about 90% or about 30% of the time in an earlier analysis of approximately 600 of the donors. For the cohort, immune exposure information was limited to CMV serostatus. The study gave a list of about 160 TCR beta chains associated with cytomegalovirus. In a later analysis, TCR association rates were found to vary across HLA loci, with the most associated TCRs seen for DRB1 alleles and the fewest for HLA-C alleles. Across donors, most TCR sequences were observed very rarely, whereas some public TCRs were present in many individuals.

The chain is encoded by TRBV6-1 joined to TRBJ2-7; tentative D gene TRBD2, with 6 bases matching. Sequenced input: PBMCs. The sequence derives from a woman in her thirties or forties in good health and CMV-seronegative. The CDR3 region: CASDGGYAYEQYF. The DNA reads TGTGCCAGCGATGGGGGGTACGCCTACGAGCAGTACTTC.